Shown below are 13 T cell receptor beta chains from a single sample sequenced in a study of blood T cell repertoires in COVID-19. Here immunoSEQ multiplex PCR was the method, and the copy in TCRdb shows in-frame clones only, minus some. The sample contains more than 150,000 clones, roughly nine tenths of which appear only once. The sequencing sample was made of peripheral blood. Receptor source: a man in his 70s with active or convalescent COVID-19.

V and J are TRBV18 and TRBJ2-1; the D gene is possibly TRBD1 (5 bases). CDR3 length: 14 amino acids. The V gene's germline CDR1 is KGHSH and CDR2 LQKENI. Trimming left V 4 bases short and J 6 bases short, with 13 bases between. The DNA of the CDR3 is TGTGCCAGCTCACTCCCCCGCAGGGTCAATGAGCAGTTCTTC. Amino acid sequence: CASSLPRRVNEQFF.

The rearrangement uses TRBV6-5 and TRBJ1-1; D is perhaps TRBD1 (6 bases). Trimming shortened V by 6 bases and J by 1 base, and 12 bases separated the two germline ends. Germline V CDR1 and CDR2: MNHEY, SVGAGI. The CDR3 extends over 14 amino acids. Written as DNA, the CDR3 is TGTGCCAGCAGGAGGGGGGGCCAGAACACTGAAGCTTTCTTT. Its protein is CASRRGGQNTEAFF.

This chain links TRBV10-2 with TRBJ2-2, with TRBD2 matching over 8 bases. The CDR3 has 16 residues. The V gene end was trimmed by 2 bases and the J gene end by 2 bases; junction bases not matched to a gene: 4. Germline-derived CDR1 and CDR2 are WSHSY and SAAADI. For the CDR3, the DNA is TGCGCCAGCAGTGAGCTTAGCGGGATAAACACCGGGGAGCTGTTTTTT. This sequence encodes CASSELSGINTGELFF.

DNA of the CDR3: TGCGCCAGCAGCCAAGCCCGGAGCTCCTACAATGAGCAGTTCTTC. Its translation: CASSQARSSYNEQFF. J is TRBJ2-1 and V is TRBV4-3, with unresolved D. Trimming cost V 1 base and J 0 bases, with 7 bases left between them. Germline V gives CDR1 LGHNA, CDR2 YSLEER. The length of the CDR3 is 15 residues.

The J gene is TRBJ2-2, the V gene TRBV4-3, with TRBD2 identical over 7 bases. The V segment lost 2 bases and the J segment 7 bases; nucleotides outside the gene matches: 7. This CDR3 region has 15 residues. Germline loops: CDR1 LGHNA, CDR2 YSLEER. The CDR3 sequence: CASSQPNIAGGELFF. The CDR3 DNA sequence: TGCGCCAGCAGCCAACCCAACATAGCGGGCGGGGAGCTGTTTTTT.

The chain is built from TRBV9 and TRBJ1-5; D may be TRBD1 (6 bases). The ends were cut back, 3 bases at V and 5 bases at J, with 12 bases in the middle. The CDR3 has 14 residues. The germline V gene encodes CDR1 SGDLS and CDR2 YYNGEE. The CDR3 spells CASSEDQGHQPQHF. As DNA, the CDR3 is TGTGCCAGCAGCGAAGACCAGGGGCATCAGCCCCAGCATTTT.

This clone was observed a few times. This chain connects TRBV6-2 or TRBV6-3 to TRBJ1-1, with 7 bases fitting TRBD1. CDR3 size: 16 residues. V was pared by 0 bases and J by 4 bases, with 8 bases of the junction left unmatched. Germline lookup yields CDR1 MNHEY and CDR2 SVGEGT. CDR3 sequence (DNA): TGTGCCAGCAGTTACTCGCCGACAGGGTGGAGCACTGAAGCTTTCTTT. This codes for CASSYSPTGWSTEAFF.

The chain combines TRBV4-3 with TRBJ1-1, with TRBD1 matching 11 bases. Trimming removed 3 bases from V and 4 bases from J; junction bases left unmatched: 4. This CDR3 has 15 amino acids. Germline V gives CDR1 LGHNA, CDR2 YSLEER. The CDR3 nucleotides read TGCGCCAGCAGCCAGGGGGGGACAGGGGGCACTGAAGCTTTCTTT. Amino acid sequence: CASSQGGTGGTEAFF.

V is TRBV2 and J is TRBJ1-4; the match to TRBD1 covers 7 bases. Germline trimming cut 5 bases from V and 0 bases from J; bases unmatched to any gene: 3. The CDR3 extends over 15 amino acids. Germline CDR1 SNHLY, CDR2 FYNNEI. For the CDR3, the DNA is TGTGCCAGCAGTAACAGGGGCGCAACTAATGAAAAACTGTTTTTT. This codes for CASSNRGATNEKLFF.

The rearrangement joins TRBV7-3 to TRBJ2-1, with 11 nucleotides matching TRBD2. Germline V gene lookup returns CDR1 SGHTA and CDR2 FQGTGA. V lost 5 bases and J lost 3; bases outside the gene matches: 3. The CDR3 contains 15 residues. CDR3 protein: CASSRGTSGYNEQFF. The CDR3 nucleotides are TGTGCCAGCAGCCGCGGGACTAGCGGCTACAATGAGCAGTTCTTC.

This sequence joins TRBV27 and TRBJ1-4; the match to TRBD1 covers 9 bases. V dropped 5 bases and J dropped 5; count of bases not matched to a gene: 6. CDR3 length: 15 residues. CDR1 is MNHEY, CDR2 SMNVEV, per germline (reference sequence). The CDR3: CASSGSGTGNEKLFF. Written as DNA, the CDR3 is TGTGCCAGCAGTGGTTCCGGGACAGGGAATGAAAAACTGTTTTTT.

The genes are TRBV6-2 or TRBV6-3 and TRBJ1-2; D possibly corresponds to TRBD1 (6 bases). V gave up 2 bases and J gave up 0 bases, with 19 bases separating them. Germline CDR1 reads MNHEY; CDR2 reads SVGEGT. The CDR3 is 18 amino acids. CDR3 coding DNA: TGTGCCAGCAGTTACCGGGCCGTGGTAGGGGGATCTAACTATGGCTACACCTTC. Amino acid sequence: CASSYRAVVGGSNYGYTF.

The genes are TRBV24-1 and TRBJ1-2; no clear D gene. V was pared by 12 bases and J by 0 bases, with 13 bases between. Germline CDR1 is KGHDR and CDR2 is SFDVKD. There are 13 residues in the CDR3. The CDR3 spells CAPPNQANYGYTF. In DNA form, the CDR3 reads TGTGCCCCCCCTAACCAGGCTAACTATGGCTACACCTTC.